Presented here are 25 T cell receptor beta chains from one specimen sequenced in a study of blood T cell repertoires in COVID-19. Sequencing used immunoSEQ multiplex PCR; TCRdb keeps in-frame clones, though not all of them. The profile shows tens of thousands of clones, roughly 88% of them singletons. Sequencing was carried out using peripheral blood. The receptor source for this set is a man aged 50 to 59 with active COVID-19.

The chain combines TRBV3-1 (or the pseudogene TRBV3-2) with TRBJ2-7; the D gene is possibly TRBD2 (6 bases). The CDR3 spans 14 residues. CDR1 and CDR2 (germline): LGHDT, YNNKEL (reference sequence). The V end lost 5 bases, the J end lost 3 bases, and 14 bases lay between the germline ends. CDR3 region: CASSGGFGVYEQYF. The CDR3 DNA reads as TGTGCCAGCAGCGGGGGGTTCGGAGTCTACGAGCAGTACTTC.

About this clone: The junction shows a germline mismatch at one end, possibly a read error. This chain links TRBV7-3 with TRBJ2-2; D perhaps matches TRBD2 (5 bases). Looked up from germline, CDR1 is SGHTA and CDR2 is FQGTGA. The CDR3 loop spans 13 amino acids. The CDR3 DNA reads TGTGCCAGCACCTTAGTAGCGCCCGGGGAGCTGTTTTTT. Translation gives CASTLVAPGELFF.

The chain links TRBV5-4 to TRBJ1-2, with 8 bases that match TRBD1. Per germline, CDR1 SGHNT and CDR2 YYREEE (reference sequence). Trimming cost V 4 bases and J 3 bases; bases outside gene matches: 8. The CDR3 has 15 amino acids. The CDR3 region has the DNA TGTGCCAGCAGCACCACGACAGGGGCCGACTATGGCTACACCTTC. The encoded protein is CASSTTTGADYGYTF.

This chain's CDR3 is CASSQGASGGDETQYF. The CDR3, as DNA: TGCGCCAGCAGCCAAGGTGCTAGCGGGGGGGACGAGACCCAGTACTTC. V is TRBV4-1 and J is TRBJ2-5; 12 nucleotides agree with TRBD2. The junction had 5 bases not matched to a gene; V was cut back by 1 base and J by 5 bases. In germline, CDR1 is MGHRA, CDR2 YSYEKL. The CDR3 length is 16 residues.

The chain carries TRBV14 and TRBJ2-7; D is unresolved. Trimming took 0 bases from V and 0 from J, leaving 3 bases between them. The CDR3 contains 13 residues. Per the germline V gene, CDR1 is SGHDN and CDR2 is FVKESK. The CDR3 is CASSQESSYEQYF. DNA for the CDR3: TGTGCCAGCAGCCAAGAGAGCTCCTACGAGCAGTACTTC.

This chain links TRBV24-1 with TRBJ2-3, with D maybe TRBD2 (6 bases). This CDR3 has 15 amino acids. Germline CDR1 and CDR2: KGHDR and SFDVKD. V was clipped by 3 bases and J by 4 bases, with 13 bases between them. CDR3 amino acids: CATSDMWEVPDTQYF. In nucleotides, the CDR3 is TGTGCCACCAGTGATATGTGGGAGGTGCCAGATACGCAGTATTTT.

V usage is TRBV19 and J usage is TRBJ2-7; 12 bases align to TRBD2. Trimming took 7 bases from V and 1 from J; bases not matched to a gene: 5. CDR3 length equals 15 residues. Germline CDR1 and CDR2: LNHDA and SQIVND (reference sequence). DNA of the CDR3: TGTGCCAGTAAGAGGACTAGCGGGGAATCCTACGAGCAGTACTTC. Translation: CASKRTSGESYEQYF.

In its sample, this clone was seen a few times. The rearrangement uses TRBV15 and TRBJ2-7; tentative D call: TRBD2 (6 bases). The CDR3 is made up of 16 amino acids. Trimming stripped 0 bases from V and 2 bases from J, with 14 bases between. The germline V gene encodes CDR1 LNHNV and CDR2 YYDKDF (reference sequence). CDR3 nucleotides: TGTGCCACCAGCAGAGATCGAACGGGGGTTGCCTACGAGCAGTACTTC. Translating gives CATSRDRTGVAYEQYF.

The chain couples TRBV5-1 to TRBJ1-1, with TRBD1 matching over 7 bases. The CDR3 extends over 14 amino acids. CDR1 and CDR2 (germline): SGHRS, YFSETQ. Trimming at V came to 3 bases and at J to 2 bases, leaving 4 bases not matched to a gene. The CDR3, as DNA: TGCGCCAGCAGCTCCACAGGGGTAAACACTGAAGCTTTCTTT. This translates into CASSSTGVNTEAFF. The full variable domain, with the rest looked up from reference TRBV5-1 and TRBJ1-1, is KAGVTQTPRYLIKTRGQQVTLSCSPISGHRSVSWYQQTPGQGLQFLFEYFSETQRNKGNFPGRFSGRQFSNSRSEMNVSTLELGDSALYLCASSSTGVNTEAFFGQGTRLTVV.

The chain joins TRBV24-1 to TRBJ1-1; D is possibly TRBD1 (6 bases). From germline, CDR1 is KGHDR and CDR2 SFDVKD. Trimming cost V 3 bases and J 8 bases, with 12 bases left between them. CDR3 length: 13 amino acids. CDR3 bases: TGTGCCACCAGTGATCTCCTCAGGGGCGAAGCTTTCTTT. Its protein product is CATSDLLRGEAFF.

This clone has a handful of counts. The chain employs TRBV7-3 and TRBJ1-4; possible D gene TRBD1, 5 bases. The CDR3 is 13 amino acids. Germline lookup yields CDR1 SGHTA and CDR2 FQGTGA. The V end was cut by 3 bases, the J end by 8 bases, with 10 bases between. The CDR3 sequence: CASSLGPTEKLFF. The CDR3 bases are TGTGCCAGCAGCTTGGGGCCAACAGAAAAACTGTTTTTT.

CDR3 loop: CASSYSGLVGQETQYF. CDR3 coding DNA: TGTGCCAGCAGTTATTCTGGACTAGTAGGGCAAGAGACCCAGTACTTC. The chain has TRBV2 and TRBJ2-5; 7 bases are shared with TRBD2. Per germline, CDR1 SNHLY and CDR2 FYNNEI. CDR3 length: 16 amino acids. V gave up 5 bases and J gave up 2 bases; unmatched junction bases: 11.

The chain joins TRBV21-1 to TRBJ2-1; whether TRBD2, the table's D call, matches the DNA was not checked. TRBV21-1 is a pseudogene segment. CDR3 length: 16 residues. CDR3 protein: CASSKTPAGGYNEQFF. DNA for the CDR3: TGTGCCAGCAGCAAAACCCCAGCGGGGGGATACAATGAGCAGTTCTTC.

The chain carries TRBV6-5 and TRBJ2-1; TRBD2 might be the D (6 bases). The V end was cut by 4 bases, the J end by 5 bases, with 9 bases between. The germline gives CDR1 MNHEY, CDR2 SVGAGI. The CDR3 length is 13 residues. This CDR3 reads CASSSPGDNEQFF. The CDR3 DNA follows: TGTGCCAGCAGTTCTCCGGGAGACAATGAGCAGTTCTTC.

The CDR3 sequence: CASSLGEQVQFF. CDR3 DNA: TGTGCCAGCAGTTTAGGTGAACAGGTTCAGTTTTTT. The chain has TRBV28 and TRBJ1-4, with D possibly matching TRBD1 (5 bases). V dropped 2 bases and J dropped 16 bases, with 14 bases sitting between them. This CDR3 has 12 residues. CDR1 is MDHEN, CDR2 SYDVKM, per germline.

This rearrangement joins TRBV7-2 to TRBJ2-2; no firm D call. CDR1 SGHTA and CDR2 FQGNSA come from the germline V gene. CDR3 length equals 13 residues. Trimming shortened V by 1 base and J by 8 bases, and 8 bases separated the two germline ends. Written as DNA, the CDR3 is TGTGCCAGCAGCTTAGTTACACTAGGGGAGCTGTTTTTT. Encoded protein: CASSLVTLGELFF.

The chain employs TRBV7-2 and TRBJ2-5; a weak D match, TRBD2 (5 bases). This CDR3 is built from 15 residues. V gave up 2 bases and J gave up 5 bases, with 15 bases separating them. Germline V gene lookup returns CDR1 SGHTA and CDR2 FQGNSA. The DNA of the CDR3 is TGTGCCAGCAGCTTAAACGGCCTAGCCGGGGAGACCCAGTACTTC. Amino acid sequence: CASSLNGLAGETQYF.

Written as DNA, the CDR3 is TGCGCCAGCAGTCAATTGACTGATCCTAGCACAGATACGCAGTATTTT. It yields the protein CASSQLTDPSTDTQYF. This chain links TRBV23-1 with TRBJ2-3; D unclear. TRBV23-1 is given ORF status, its function remaining uncertain. CDR3 size: 16 residues. V was trimmed by 1 base and J by 0 bases, leaving 11 bases between them.

The chain employs TRBV3-1 (or the pseudogene TRBV3-2) and TRBJ1-1; D not certain. CDR1 is LGHDT, CDR2 YNNKEL, per germline (reference sequence). The CDR3 contains 13 residues. V lost 0 bases and J lost 5, with 7 bases in between. CDR3 DNA sequence: TGTGCCAGCAGCCAAGAGAGGAGGACTGAAGCTTTCTTT. It specifies CASSQERRTEAFF.

The V call is TRBV19, the J call TRBJ2-1; 10 nucleotides agree with TRBD2. The CDR3 length is 15 residues. V shed 3 bases, J shed 9 bases, and the junction held 8 bases outside the gene matches. Germline loops: CDR1 LNHDA, CDR2 SQIVND (reference sequence). The CDR3 loop reads CASSMLAGDYGEQFF. For the CDR3, the DNA is TGTGCCAGTAGTATGCTAGCGGGAGACTATGGTGAGCAGTTCTTC.

J is TRBJ2-2 and V is TRBV18; possibly TRBD2 for D (5 bases). V lost 3 bases and J lost 8, with 13 bases in between. Germline CDR1 is KGHSH and CDR2 is LQKENI. The CDR3 spans 14 residues. CDR3 sequence: CASSPPKLGGELFF. Written as DNA, the CDR3 is TGTGCCAGCTCACCGCCGAAACTAGGAGGGGAGCTGTTTTTT. The entire variable domain, with the rest obtained from reference TRBV18 and TRBJ2-2, is as follows: NAGVMQNPRHLVRRRGQEARLRCSPMKGHSHVYWYRQLPEEGLKFMVYLQKENIIDESGMPKERFSAEFPKEGPSILRIQQVVRGDSAAYFCASSPPKLGGELFFGEGSRLTVL.

The rearrangement uses TRBV5-1 and TRBJ1-6; a weak D match, TRBD1 (6 bases). The CDR3 has 17 amino acids. Per germline, CDR1 SGHRS and CDR2 YFSETQ. The V end was cut by 4 bases, the J end by 2 bases, with 16 bases between. The CDR3, as DNA: TGCGCCAGCAGCATAGTAGACAGGACGACCTATAATTCACCCCTCCACTTT. This sequence encodes CASSIVDRTTYNSPLHF.

The rearrangement links TRBV6-6 to TRBJ2-5; TRBD2 matches 14 bases. Germline CDR1 is MNHNY and CDR2 is SVGAGI (reference sequence). With V trimmed by 5 bases and J by 5 bases, 16 bases remained unmatched. There are 19 residues in the CDR3. The CDR3 sequence is CASSQRWPGLAGAGETQYF. The CDR3 DNA reads as TGTGCCAGCAGTCAGCGATGGCCGGGACTAGCGGGAGCTGGGGAGACCCAGTACTTC.

V and J are TRBV20-1 and TRBJ2-7, with a weak D call TRBD2 (6 bases). The germline V and J ends were trimmed by 3 bases and 4 bases, with 10 bases remaining between them. The CDR3 has 12 residues. Per the germline V gene, CDR1 is DFQATT and CDR2 is SNEGSKA (reference sequence). The CDR3 reads CSASYGSYEQYF. The DNA for the CDR3 is TGCAGTGCTAGTTACGGGAGTTACGAGCAGTACTTC.

The chain employs TRBV27 and TRBJ2-3; possibly TRBD1 for D (5 bases). CDR1 and CDR2 (germline): MNHEY, SMNVEV (reference sequence). Trimming pared 6 bases from V and 5 bases from J, leaving 12 bases between. The CDR3 length is 13 residues. CDR3 amino acids: CASRKAQGDTQYF. The CDR3 nucleotides read TGTGCCAGCAGGAAGGCCCAGGGAGATACGCAGTATTTT.